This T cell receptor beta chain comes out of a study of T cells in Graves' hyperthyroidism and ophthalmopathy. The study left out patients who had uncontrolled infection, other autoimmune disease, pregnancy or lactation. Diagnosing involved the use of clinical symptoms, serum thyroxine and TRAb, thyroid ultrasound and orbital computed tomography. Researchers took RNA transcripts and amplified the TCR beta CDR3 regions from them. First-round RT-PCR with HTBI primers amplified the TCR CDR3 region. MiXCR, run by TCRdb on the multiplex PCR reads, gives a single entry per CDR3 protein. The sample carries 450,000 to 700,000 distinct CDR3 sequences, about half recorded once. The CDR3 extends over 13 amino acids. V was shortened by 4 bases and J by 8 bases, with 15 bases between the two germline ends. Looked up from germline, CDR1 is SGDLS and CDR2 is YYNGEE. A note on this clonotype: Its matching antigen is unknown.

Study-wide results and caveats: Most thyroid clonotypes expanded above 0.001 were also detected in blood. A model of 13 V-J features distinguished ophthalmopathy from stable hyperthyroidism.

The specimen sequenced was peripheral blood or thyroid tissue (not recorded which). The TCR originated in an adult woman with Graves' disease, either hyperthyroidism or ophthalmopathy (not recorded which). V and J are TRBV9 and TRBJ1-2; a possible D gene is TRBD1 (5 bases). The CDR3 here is CASSPRQQEGYTF. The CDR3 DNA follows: TGTGCCAGCAGCCCCCGTCAACAGGAGGGCTACACCTTC.